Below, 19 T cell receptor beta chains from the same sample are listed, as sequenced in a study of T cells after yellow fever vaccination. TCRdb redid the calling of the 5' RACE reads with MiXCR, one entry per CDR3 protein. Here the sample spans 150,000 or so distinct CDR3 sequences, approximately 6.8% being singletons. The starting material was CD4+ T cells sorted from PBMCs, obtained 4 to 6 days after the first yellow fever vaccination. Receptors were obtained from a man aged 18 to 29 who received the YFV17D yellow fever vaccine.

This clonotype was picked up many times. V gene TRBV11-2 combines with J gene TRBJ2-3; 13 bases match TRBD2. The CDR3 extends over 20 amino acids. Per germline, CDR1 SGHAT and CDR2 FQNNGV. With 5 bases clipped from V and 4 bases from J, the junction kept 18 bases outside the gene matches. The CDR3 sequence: CASSRRTSGGAYGGSDTQYF. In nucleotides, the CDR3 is TGTGCCAGCAGCCGACGGACTAGCGGGGGCGCTTACGGTGGGTCAGATACGCAGTATTTT. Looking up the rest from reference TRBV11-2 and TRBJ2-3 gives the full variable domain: EAGVAQSPRYKIIEKRQSVAFWCNPISGHATLYWYQQILGQGPKLLIQFQNNGVVDDSQLPKDRFSAERLKGVDSTLKIQPAKLEDSAVYLCASSRRTSGGAYGGSDTQYFGPGTRLTVL.

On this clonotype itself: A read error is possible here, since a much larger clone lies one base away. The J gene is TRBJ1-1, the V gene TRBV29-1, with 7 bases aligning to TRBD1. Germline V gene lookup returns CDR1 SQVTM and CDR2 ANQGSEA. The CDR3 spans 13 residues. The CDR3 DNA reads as TGCAGCGTTTCGGGACAGATGAACACTGAAGATTTCTTT. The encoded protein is CSVSGQMNTEDFF.

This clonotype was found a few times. The CDR3: CASSLGGQGTVRQYF. CDR3 nucleotide sequence: TGTGCCAGCAGCTTAGGGGGCCAGGGTACGGTAAGGCAGTACTTC. V is TRBV7-2 and J is TRBJ2-7, with D tentatively TRBD1 (5 bases). Between the trimmed V and J ends, which lost 1 base and 9 bases, there was a span of 19 bases. The CDR3 covers 15 residues. CDR1 and CDR2 (germline): SGHTA, FQGNSA. The full variable domain, in which reference TRBV7-2 and TRBJ2-7 provide the parts outside the CDR3, is GAGVSQSPSNKVTEKGKDVELRCDPISGHTALYWYRQSLGQGLEFLIYFQGNSAPDKSGLPSDRFSAERTGGSVSTLTIQRTQQEDSAVYLCASSLGGQGTVRQYFGPGTRLTVT.

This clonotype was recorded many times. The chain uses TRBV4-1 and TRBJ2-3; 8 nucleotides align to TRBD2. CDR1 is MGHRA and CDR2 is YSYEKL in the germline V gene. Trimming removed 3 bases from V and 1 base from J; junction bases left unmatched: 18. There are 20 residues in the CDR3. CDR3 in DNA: TGCGCCAGCAGCCACCGAGGGGGACTAGATCTCCCCCATCGCACAGATACGCAGTATTTT. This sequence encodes CASSHRGGLDLPHRTDTQYF.

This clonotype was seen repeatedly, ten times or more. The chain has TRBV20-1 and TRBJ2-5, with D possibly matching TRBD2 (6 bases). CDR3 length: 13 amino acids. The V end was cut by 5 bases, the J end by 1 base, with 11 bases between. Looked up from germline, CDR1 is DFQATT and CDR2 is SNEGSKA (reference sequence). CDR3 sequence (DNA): TGCAGTGCTCCACGGGGGAGCCAAGAGACCCAGTACTTC. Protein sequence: CSAPRGSQETQYF.

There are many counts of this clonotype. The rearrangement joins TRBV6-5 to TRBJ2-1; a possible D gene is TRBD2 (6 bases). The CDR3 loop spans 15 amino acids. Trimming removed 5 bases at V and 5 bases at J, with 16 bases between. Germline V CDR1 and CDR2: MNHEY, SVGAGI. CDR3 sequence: CASSVTRVGNNEQFF. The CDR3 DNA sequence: TGTGCCAGCAGTGTGACTAGAGTCGGAAACAATGAGCAGTTCTTC.

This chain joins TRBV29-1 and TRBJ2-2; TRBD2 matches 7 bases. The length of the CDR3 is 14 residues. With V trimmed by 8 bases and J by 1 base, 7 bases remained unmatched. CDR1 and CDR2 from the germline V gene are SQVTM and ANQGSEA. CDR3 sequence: CSTQGGGNTGELFF. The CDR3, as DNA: TGCAGCACCCAGGGCGGGGGGAACACCGGGGAGCTGTTTTTT.

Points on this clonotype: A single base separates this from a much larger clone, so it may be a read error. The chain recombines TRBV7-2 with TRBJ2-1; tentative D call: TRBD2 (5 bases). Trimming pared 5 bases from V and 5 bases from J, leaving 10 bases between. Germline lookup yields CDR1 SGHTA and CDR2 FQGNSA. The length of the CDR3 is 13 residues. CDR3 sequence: CASSLGINNEQFF. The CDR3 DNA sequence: TGTGCCAGCAGCCTCGGGATAAACAATGAGCAGTTCTTC.

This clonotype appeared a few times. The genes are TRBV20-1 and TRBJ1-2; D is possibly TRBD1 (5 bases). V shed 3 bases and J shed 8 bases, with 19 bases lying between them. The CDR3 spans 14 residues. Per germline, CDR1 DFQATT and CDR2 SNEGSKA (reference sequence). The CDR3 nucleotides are TGCAGTGCTAGCCCCCTAGGTGGAGAGGGGGGCTACACCTTC. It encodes CSASPLGGEGGYTF.

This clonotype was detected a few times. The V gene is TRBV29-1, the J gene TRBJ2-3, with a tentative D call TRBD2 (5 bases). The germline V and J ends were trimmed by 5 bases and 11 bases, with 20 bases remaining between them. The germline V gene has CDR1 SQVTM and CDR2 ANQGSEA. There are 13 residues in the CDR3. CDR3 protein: CSVMPGEIDGQYF. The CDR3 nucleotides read TGCAGCGTTATGCCTGGGGAGATAGATGGGCAGTATTTT.

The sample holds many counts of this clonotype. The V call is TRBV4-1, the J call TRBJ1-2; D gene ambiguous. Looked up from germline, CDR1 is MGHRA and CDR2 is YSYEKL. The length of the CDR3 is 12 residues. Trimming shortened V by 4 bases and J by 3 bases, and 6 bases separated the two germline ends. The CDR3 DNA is TGCGCCAGCAGCCCCGGAGACTATGGCTACACCTTC. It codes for CASSPGDYGYTF.

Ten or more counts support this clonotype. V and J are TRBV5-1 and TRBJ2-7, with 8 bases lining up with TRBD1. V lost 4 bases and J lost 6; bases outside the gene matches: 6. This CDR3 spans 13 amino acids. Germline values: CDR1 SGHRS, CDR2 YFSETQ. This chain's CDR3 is CASSGGQGGEQYF. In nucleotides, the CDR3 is TGCGCCAGCAGCGGAGGACAGGGTGGCGAGCAGTACTTC. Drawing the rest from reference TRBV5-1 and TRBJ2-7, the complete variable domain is KAGVTQTPRYLIKTRGQQVTLSCSPISGHRSVSWYQQTPGQGLQFLFEYFSETQRNKGNFPGRFSGRQFSNSRSEMNVSTLELGDSALYLCASSGGQGGEQYFGPGTRLTVT.

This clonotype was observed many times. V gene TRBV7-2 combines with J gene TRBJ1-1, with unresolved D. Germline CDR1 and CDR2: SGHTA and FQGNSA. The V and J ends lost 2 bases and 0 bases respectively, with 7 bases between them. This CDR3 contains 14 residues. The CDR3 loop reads CASSLWVMNTEAFF. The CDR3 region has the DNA TGTGCCAGCAGCTTATGGGTCATGAACACTGAAGCTTTCTTT.

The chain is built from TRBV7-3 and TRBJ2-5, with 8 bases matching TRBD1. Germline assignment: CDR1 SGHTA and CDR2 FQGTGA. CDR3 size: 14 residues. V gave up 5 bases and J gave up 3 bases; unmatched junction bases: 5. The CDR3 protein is CASSLRGREETQYF. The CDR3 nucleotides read TGTGCCAGCAGCCTCAGGGGGCGCGAAGAGACCCAGTACTTC. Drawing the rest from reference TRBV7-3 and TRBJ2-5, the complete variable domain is GAGVSQTPSNKVTEKGKYVELRCDPISGHTALYWYRQSLGQGPEFLIYFQGTGAADDSGLPNDRFFAVRPEGSVSTLKIQRTERGDSAVYLCASSLRGREETQYFGPGTRLLVL.

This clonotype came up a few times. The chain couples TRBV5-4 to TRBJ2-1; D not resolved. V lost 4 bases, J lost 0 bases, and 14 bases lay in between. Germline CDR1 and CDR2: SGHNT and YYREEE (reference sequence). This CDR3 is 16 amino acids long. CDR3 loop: CASSPYSRSSYNEQFF. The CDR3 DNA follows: TGTGCCAGCAGCCCCTACAGTCGAAGCTCCTACAATGAGCAGTTCTTC.

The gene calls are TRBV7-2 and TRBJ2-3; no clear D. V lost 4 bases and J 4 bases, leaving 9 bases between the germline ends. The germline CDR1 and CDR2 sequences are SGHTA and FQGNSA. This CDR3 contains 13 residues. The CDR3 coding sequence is TGTGCCAGCAGCTCCAGACCCGCAGATACGCAGTATTTT. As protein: CASSSRPADTQYF. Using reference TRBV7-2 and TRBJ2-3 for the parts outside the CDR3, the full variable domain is GAGVSQSPSNKVTEKGKDVELRCDPISGHTALYWYRQSLGQGLEFLIYFQGNSAPDKSGLPSDRFSAERTGGSVSTLTIQRTQQEDSAVYLCASSSRPADTQYFGPGTRLTVL.

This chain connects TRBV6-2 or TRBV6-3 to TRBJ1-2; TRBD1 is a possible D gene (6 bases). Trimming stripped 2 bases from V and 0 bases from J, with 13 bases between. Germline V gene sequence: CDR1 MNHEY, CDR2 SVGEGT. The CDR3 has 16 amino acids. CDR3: CASSYGRGSSNYGYTF. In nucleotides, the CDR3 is TGTGCCAGCAGTTACGGCAGGGGAAGTTCTAACTATGGCTACACCTTC.

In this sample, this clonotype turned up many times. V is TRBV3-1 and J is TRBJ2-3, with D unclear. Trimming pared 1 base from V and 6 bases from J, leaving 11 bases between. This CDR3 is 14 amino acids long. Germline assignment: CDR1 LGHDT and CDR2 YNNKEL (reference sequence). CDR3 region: CASSQVHPSDTQYF. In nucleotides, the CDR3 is TGTGCCAGCAGCCAAGTTCACCCGTCGGATACGCAGTATTTT.

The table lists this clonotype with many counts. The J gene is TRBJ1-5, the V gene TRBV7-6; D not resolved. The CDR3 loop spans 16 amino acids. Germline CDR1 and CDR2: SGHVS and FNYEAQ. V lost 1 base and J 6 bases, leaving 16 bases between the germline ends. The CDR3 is CASSLDSRGGSQPQHF. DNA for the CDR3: TGTGCCAGCAGCTTAGATAGTCGGGGAGGAAGTCAGCCCCAGCATTTT. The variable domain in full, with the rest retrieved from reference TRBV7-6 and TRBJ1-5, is GAGVSQSPRYKVTKRGQDVALRCDPISGHVSLYWYRQALGQGPEFLTYFNYEAQQDKSGLPNDRFSAERPEGSISTLTIQRTEQRDSAMYRCASSLDSRGGSQPQHFGDGTRLSIL.